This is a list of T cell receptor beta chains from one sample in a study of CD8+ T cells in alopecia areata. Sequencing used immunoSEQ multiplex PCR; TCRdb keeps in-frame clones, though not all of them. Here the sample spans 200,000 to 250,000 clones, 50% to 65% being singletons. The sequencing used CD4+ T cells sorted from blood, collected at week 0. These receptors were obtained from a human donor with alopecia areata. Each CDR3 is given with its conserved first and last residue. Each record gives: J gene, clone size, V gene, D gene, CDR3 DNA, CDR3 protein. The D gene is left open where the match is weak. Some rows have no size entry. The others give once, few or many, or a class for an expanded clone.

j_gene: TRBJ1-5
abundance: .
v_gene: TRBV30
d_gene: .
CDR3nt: TGTGCCTGGGGCTCGGGCAATCAGCCCCAGCATTTT
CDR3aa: CAWGSGNQPQHF

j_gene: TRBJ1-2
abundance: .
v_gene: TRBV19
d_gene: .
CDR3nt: TGTGCCAGTAGTACCTCCCGCGACAGGCCAAACTATGGCTACACCTTC
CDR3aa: CASSTSRDRPNYGYTF

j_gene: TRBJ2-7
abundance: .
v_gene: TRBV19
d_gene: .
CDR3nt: TGTGCCAGTAGTATGGCCCTGTCCTCCTACGAGCAGTACTTC
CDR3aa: CASSMALSSYEQYF

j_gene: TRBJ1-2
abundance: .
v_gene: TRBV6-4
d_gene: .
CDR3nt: TGTGCCAGCAGTGACAGGACAAGGCCGGATGGCTACACCTTC
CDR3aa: CASSDRTRPDGYTF

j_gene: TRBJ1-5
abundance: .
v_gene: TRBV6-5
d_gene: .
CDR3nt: TGTGCCAGCAGTTACGGGGGTCTATATCAGCCCCAGCATTTT
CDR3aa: CASSYGGLYQPQHF

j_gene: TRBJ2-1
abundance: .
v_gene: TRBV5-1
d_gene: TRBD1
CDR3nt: TGCGCCAGCAGGCGCGGGACAGGGGATTACAATGAGCAGTTCTTC
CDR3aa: CASRRGTGDYNEQFF

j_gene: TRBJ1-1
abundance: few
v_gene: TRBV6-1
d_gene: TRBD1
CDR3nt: TGTGCCAGCAGTGATCTCCCGGGACAGGGGATCACTGAAGCTTTCTTT
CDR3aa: CASSDLPGQGITEAFF

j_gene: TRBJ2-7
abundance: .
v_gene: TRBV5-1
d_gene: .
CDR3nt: TGCGCCAGCAGCTTGGCCCCAGCACCGTCCTACGAGCAGTACTTC
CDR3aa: CASSLAPAPSYEQYF

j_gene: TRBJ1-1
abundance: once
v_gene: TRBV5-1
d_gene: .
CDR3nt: TGCGCCAGCAGCACCCTCGGTGGGGTGGGCACTGAAGCTTTCTTT
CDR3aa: CASSTLGGVGTEAFF

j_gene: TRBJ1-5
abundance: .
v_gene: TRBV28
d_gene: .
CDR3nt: TGTGCCAGCAGGTCCTCGGGGGGCAATCAGCCCCAGCATTTT
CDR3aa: CASRSSGGNQPQHF

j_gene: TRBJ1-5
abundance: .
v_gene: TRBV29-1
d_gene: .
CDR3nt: TGCAGCGTCGGCCTAGGGTCGGGTCAGCCCCAGCATTTT
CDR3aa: CSVGLGSGQPQHF

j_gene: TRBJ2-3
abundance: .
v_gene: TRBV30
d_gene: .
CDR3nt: TGTGCCTGGAGTGTGGGGGGATCAGATACGCAGTATTTT
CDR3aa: CAWSVGGSDTQYF

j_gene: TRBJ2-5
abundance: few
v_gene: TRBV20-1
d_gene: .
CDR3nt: TGCAGTGCGCGACCCGGAGAGACCCAGTACTTC
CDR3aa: CSARPGETQYF

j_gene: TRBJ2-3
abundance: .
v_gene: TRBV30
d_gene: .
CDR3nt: TGTGCCTGGAGTGTCAGACTAGGAGGAGGTACGCAGTATTTT
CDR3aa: CAWSVRLGGGTQYF

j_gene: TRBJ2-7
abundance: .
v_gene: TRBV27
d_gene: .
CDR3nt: TGTGCCAGCAGTTCGATGGACAACTACGAGCAGTACTTC
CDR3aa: CASSSMDNYEQYF

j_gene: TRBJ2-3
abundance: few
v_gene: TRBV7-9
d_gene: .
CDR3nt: TGTGCCAGCAGCTTACAACAGATCACCCGCTCTGGGACAGATACGCAGTATTTT
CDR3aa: CASSLQQITRSGTDTQYF

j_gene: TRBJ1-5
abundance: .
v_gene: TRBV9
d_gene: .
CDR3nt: TGTGCCAGCAGCGTGGCCGTCGGGGGGCCCCAGCATTTT
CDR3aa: CASSVAVGGPQHF

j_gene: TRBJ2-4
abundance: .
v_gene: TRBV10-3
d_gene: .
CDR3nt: TGTGCCATCAGTGGGGACGGGACCATTCAGTACTTC
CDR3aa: CAISGDGTIQYF

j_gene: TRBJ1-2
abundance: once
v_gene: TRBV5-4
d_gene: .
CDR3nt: TGTGCCAGCAGCTTGATTCAGGGAGGGAACTATGGCTACACCTTC
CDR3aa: CASSLIQGGNYGYTF

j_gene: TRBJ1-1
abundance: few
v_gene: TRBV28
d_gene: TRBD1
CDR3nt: TGTGCCAGCACCAAACAACAGGGGGGGCTGGTAGAAGCTTTCTTT
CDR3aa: CASTKQQGGLVEAFF

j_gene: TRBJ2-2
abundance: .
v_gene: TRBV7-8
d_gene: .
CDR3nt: TGTGCCAGCAGCTTAGCGCTAGGAACCGGGGAGCTGTTTTTT
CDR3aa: CASSLALGTGELFF

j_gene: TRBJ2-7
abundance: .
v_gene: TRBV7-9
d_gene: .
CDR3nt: TGTGCCAGCAGCTTAGGTTCCCACAGGCCCTACGAGCAGTACTTC
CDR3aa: CASSLGSHRPYEQYF

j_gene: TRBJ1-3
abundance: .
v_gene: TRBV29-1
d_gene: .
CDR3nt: TGCAGCGTTTTACAGGGTGCTGGAAACACCATATATTTT
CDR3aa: CSVLQGAGNTIYF